These 9 T cell receptor beta chains came from one sample sequenced in a study of CD8+ T cells in alopecia areata. After isolation, RNA underwent reverse transcription to generate cDNA as the sequencing template. The repertoire was sequenced with immunoSEQ multiplex PCR; TCRdb's copy has only in-frame clones and lacks some. The sample holds about 150,000 clones, about 89% seen once. The specimen comprised CD8+ T cells sorted from blood, sampled at week 0. These receptors all come from a human donor with alopecia areata.

The chain employs TRBV4-1 and TRBJ2-6; 14 bases are a match to TRBD2. Trimming cost V 4 bases and J 2 bases; bases outside gene matches: 10. The CDR3 length is 20 residues. Germline assignment: CDR1 MGHRA and CDR2 YSYEKL. The DNA for the CDR3 is TGCGCCAGCAGCCCCCTGGGACTAGCGGGAGAATCCCCTGGGGCCAACGTCCTGACTTTC. Translated, it gives CASSPLGLAGESPGANVLTF.

The chain employs TRBV4-1 and TRBJ2-1; D uncertain. Trimming removed 1 base at V and 16 bases at J, with 14 bases between. The CDR3 has 12 residues. CDR1 and CDR2 from the germline V gene are MGHRA and YSYEKL. The CDR3 reads CASSQGLTSPFF. CDR3 bases: TGCGCCAGCAGCCAAGGACTCACTTCACCATTCTTC.

This chain connects TRBV6-5 to TRBJ2-1; the D is unclear. Per the germline V gene, CDR1 is MNHEY and CDR2 is SVGAGI. V lost 4 bases and J 5 bases, leaving 6 bases between the germline ends. The CDR3 covers 12 residues. The CDR3 DNA reads as TGTGCCAGCAGTTGGTATGACAATGAGCAGTTCTTC. Protein product: CASSWYDNEQFF.

The chain joins TRBV2 to TRBJ2-1; D is perhaps TRBD1 (5 bases). V was trimmed by 2 bases and J by 8 bases, leaving 16 bases between them. Germline V gene data show CDR1 as SNHLY and CDR2 as FYNNEI. This CDR3 region has 15 residues. The CDR3 spells CASSETQGLVDEQFF. As DNA, the CDR3 is TGTGCCAGCAGTGAAACTCAGGGCCTCGTGGATGAGCAGTTCTTC.

V gene TRBV4-1 combines with J gene TRBJ2-2; D may be TRBD2 (5 bases). Trimming stripped 7 bases from V and 3 bases from J, with 9 bases between. The length of the CDR3 is 13 residues. Germline V lookup: CDR1 MGHRA, CDR2 YSYEKL. CDR3 coding DNA: TGCGCCAGCACCTTCGGGGACACCGGGGAGCTGTTTTTT. Residues: CASTFGDTGELFF.

The V and J genes are TRBV10-3 and TRBJ2-1, with D possibly matching TRBD2 (6 bases). Germline loops: CDR1 ENHRY, CDR2 SYGVKD. The CDR3 totals 13 residues. V lost 2 bases and J lost 8, with 10 bases in between. CDR3: CAISEGGSHEQFF. The CDR3 region has the DNA TGTGCCATCAGTGAGGGAGGGTCCCATGAGCAGTTCTTC.

The chain couples TRBV15 to TRBJ2-1; possible D gene TRBD2, 6 bases. From germline, CDR1 is LNHNV and CDR2 YYDKDF (reference sequence). V lost 1 base and J lost 1, with 11 bases in between. This CDR3 region has 16 residues. CDR3 region: CATSRGRDGSYNEQFF. The CDR3 coding sequence is TGTGCCACCAGCAGAGGGAGGGACGGTTCCTACAATGAGCAGTTCTTC. The whole variable domain, remainder taken from reference TRBV15 and TRBJ2-1, is DAMVIQNPRYQVTQFGKPVTLSCSQTLNHNVMYWYQQKSSQAPKLLFHYYDKDFNNEADTPDNFQSRRPNTSFCFLDIRSPGLGDTAMYLCATSRGRDGSYNEQFFGPGTRLTVL.

The rearrangement uses TRBV19 and TRBJ1-6, with 8 positions matching TRBD1. CDR1 and CDR2 (germline): LNHDA, SQIVND (reference sequence). After removal of 6 bases from V and 5 bases from J, the junction contained 9 bases not matched to a gene. CDR3 length: 16 amino acids. The CDR3 sequence: CASRWGTGGDNSPLHF. The DNA of the CDR3 is TGTGCCAGTAGATGGGGAACAGGGGGAGATAATTCACCCCTCCACTTT.

The chain employs TRBV5-6 and TRBJ2-7; D gene uncertain. The CDR3 is made up of 15 amino acids. Trimming removed 0 bases at V and 0 bases at J, with 10 bases between. CDR1 is SGHDT, CDR2 YYEEEE, per germline. This CDR3 reads CASSLAGGSSYEQYF. CDR3 bases: TGTGCCAGCAGCTTGGCCGGTGGCAGCTCCTACGAGCAGTACTTC.